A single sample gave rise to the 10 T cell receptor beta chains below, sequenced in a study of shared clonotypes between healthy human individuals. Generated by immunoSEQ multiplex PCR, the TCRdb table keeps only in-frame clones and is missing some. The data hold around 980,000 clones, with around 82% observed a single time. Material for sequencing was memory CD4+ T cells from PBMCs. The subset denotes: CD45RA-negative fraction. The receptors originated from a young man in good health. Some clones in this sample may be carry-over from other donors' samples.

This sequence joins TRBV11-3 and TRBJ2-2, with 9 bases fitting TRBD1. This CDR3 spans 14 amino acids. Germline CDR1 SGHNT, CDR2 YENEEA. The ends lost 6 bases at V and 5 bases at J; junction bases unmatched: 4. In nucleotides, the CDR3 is TGTGCCAGCAGTCGACAGGGGGGAACCGGGGAGCTGTTTTTT. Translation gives CASSRQGGTGELFF.

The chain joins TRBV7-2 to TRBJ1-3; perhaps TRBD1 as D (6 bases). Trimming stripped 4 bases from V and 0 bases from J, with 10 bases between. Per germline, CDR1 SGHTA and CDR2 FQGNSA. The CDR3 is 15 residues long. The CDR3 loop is CASSSTGPSGNTIYF. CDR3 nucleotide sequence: TGTGCCAGCAGCTCAACAGGGCCCTCTGGAAACACCATATATTTT.

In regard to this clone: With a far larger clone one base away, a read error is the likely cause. Here the CDR3 reads CSVGAWNTGAFF. Written as DNA, the CDR3 is TGCAGCGTTGGTGCTTGGAACACTGGAGCTTTCTTT. The rearrangement joins TRBV29-1 to TRBJ1-1; D is ambiguous. The CDR3 spans 12 residues. Germline V CDR1 and CDR2: SQVTM, ANQGSEA.

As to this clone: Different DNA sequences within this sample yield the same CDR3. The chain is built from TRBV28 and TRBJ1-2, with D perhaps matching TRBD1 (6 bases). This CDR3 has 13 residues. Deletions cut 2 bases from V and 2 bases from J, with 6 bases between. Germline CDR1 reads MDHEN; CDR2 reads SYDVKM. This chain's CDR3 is CASSLGTNYGYTF. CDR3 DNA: TGTGCCAGCAGTTTAGGGACAAACTATGGCTACACCTTC.

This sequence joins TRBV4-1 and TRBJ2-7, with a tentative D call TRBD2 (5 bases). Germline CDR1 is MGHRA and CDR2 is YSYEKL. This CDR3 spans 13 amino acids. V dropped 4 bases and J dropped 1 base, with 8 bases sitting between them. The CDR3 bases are TGCGCCAGCAGCCTCCGGGATTCCTACGAGCAGTACTTC. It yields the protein CASSLRDSYEQYF.

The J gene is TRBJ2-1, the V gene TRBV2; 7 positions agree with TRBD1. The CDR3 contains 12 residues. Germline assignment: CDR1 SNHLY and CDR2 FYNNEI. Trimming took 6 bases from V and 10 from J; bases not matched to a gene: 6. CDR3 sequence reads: CASRARDREQFF. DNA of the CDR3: TGTGCCAGCAGAGCCCGGGACAGAGAGCAGTTCTTC.

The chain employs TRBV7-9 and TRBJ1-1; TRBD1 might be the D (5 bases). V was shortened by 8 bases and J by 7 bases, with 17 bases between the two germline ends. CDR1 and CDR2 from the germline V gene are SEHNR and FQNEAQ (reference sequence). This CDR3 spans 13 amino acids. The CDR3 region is CASGPGAILEAFF. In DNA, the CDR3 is TGTGCCAGCGGACCCGGGGCCATACTTGAAGCTTTCTTT.

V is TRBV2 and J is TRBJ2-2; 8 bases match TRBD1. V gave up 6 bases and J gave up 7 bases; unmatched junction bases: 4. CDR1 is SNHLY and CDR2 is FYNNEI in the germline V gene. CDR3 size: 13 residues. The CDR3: CASRDREVGELFF. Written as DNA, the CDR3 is TGTGCCAGCAGGGACAGGGAGGTCGGGGAGCTGTTTTTT.

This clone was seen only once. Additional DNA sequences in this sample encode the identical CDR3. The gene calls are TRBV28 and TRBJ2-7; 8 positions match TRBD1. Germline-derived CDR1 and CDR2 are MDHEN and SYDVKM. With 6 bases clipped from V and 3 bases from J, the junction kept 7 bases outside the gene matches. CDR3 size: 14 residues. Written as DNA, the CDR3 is TGTGCCAGCAGCGGAGGACAGGGACGCTACGAGCAGTACTTC. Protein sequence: CASSGGQGRYEQYF.

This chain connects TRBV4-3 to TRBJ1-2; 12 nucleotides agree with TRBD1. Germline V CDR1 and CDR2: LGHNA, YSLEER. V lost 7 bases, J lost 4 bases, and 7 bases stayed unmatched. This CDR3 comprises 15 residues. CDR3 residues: CASNLGTGGTYGYTF. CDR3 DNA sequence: TGCGCCAGCAACTTAGGGACAGGGGGCACCTATGGCTACACCTTC.